The sequence of this T cell receptor (beta chain) was determined in a study of cytomegalovirus exposure and HLA in healthy donors. Study-wide results and caveats: HLA restriction was apparent for most CMV-associated TCR beta chains in a later analysis.

Deletions cut 0 bases from V and 1 base from J, with 11 bases between. The CDR3 covers 15 residues. Germline CDR1 reads SGHRS; CDR2 reads YFSETQ. The PCR contained 60 Vbeta and 13 Jbeta primers. Assay: immunoSEQ multiplex PCR; the TCRdb copy retains only in-frame clones and omits some. Of about 120,000 clones in the sample, 60% to 85% were seen once. A note on this clone: Antigen specificity is unknown.

Donors likely had unrecorded immune exposures despite being nominally healthy when sampled. The gene calls are TRBV5-1 and TRBJ2-7, with a possible D match to TRBD1 (6 bases). The source is a man aged 45-60 years in good health and CMV-seropositive. Input material: PBMCs. The CDR3 here is CASSLEPGESYEQYF. DNA for the CDR3: TGCGCCAGCAGCTTGGAGCCAGGGGAATCCTACGAGCAGTACTTC.